This T cell receptor beta chain was profiled in a study of cytomegalovirus exposure and HLA in healthy donors. The PCR made use of 60 Vbeta and 13 Jbeta primers. Libraries were prepared by immunoSEQ multiplex PCR; TCRdb keeps only in-frame clonotypes and omits some of them. The sample consists of about 160,000 clones, roughly four fifths of them appearing once. Between the trimmed V and J ends, which lost 5 bases and 2 bases, there was a span of 16 bases. Germline V gives CDR1 MNHEY, CDR2 SMNVEV (reference sequence). The CDR3 covers 15 residues. Specimen: PBMCs. The rearrangement links TRBV27 to TRBJ2-7; perhaps TRBD1 as D (6 bases). This TCR came from a male donor in good health and CMV-seropositive. CDR3 coding DNA: TGTGCCAGCAGTACCCCTACACAGGGCACCTACGAGCAGTACTTC. Encoded protein: CASSTPTQGTYEQYF.